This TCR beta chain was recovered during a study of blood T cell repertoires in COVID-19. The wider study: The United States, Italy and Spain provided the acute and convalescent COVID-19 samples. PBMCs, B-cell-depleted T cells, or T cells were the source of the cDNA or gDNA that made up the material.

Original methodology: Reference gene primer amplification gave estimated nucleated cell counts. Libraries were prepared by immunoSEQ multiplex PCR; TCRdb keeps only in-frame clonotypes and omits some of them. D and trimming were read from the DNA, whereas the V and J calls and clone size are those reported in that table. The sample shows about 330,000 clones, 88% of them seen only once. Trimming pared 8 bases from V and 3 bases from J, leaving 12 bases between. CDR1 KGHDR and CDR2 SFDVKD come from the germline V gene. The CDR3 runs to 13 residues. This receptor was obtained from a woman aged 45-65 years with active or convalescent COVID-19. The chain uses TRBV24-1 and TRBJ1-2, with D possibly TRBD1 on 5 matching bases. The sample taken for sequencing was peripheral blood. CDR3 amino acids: CATTAGRDYGYTF. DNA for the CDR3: TGTGCCACCACAGCAGGGAGGGACTATGGCTACACCTTC.